This TCR beta chain was sequenced in a study of cytomegalovirus exposure and HLA in healthy donors. The CDR3 has 13 amino acids. With 5 bases clipped from V and 9 bases from J, the junction kept 4 bases outside the gene matches. Germline CDR1 is MNHNY and CDR2 is SVGAGI (reference sequence). PCR primers comprised 60 Vbeta and 13 Jbeta primers. Here immunoSEQ multiplex PCR was the method, and the copy in TCRdb shows in-frame clones only, minus some. The data hold nearly 300,000 clones, with roughly 90% observed a single time. This clonotype was sampled from a man in his forties or fifties in good health and CMV-seropositive. Sample: PBMCs. The chain has TRBV6-6 and TRBJ2-1; TRBD2 agrees at 10 bases. The CDR3 protein is CASSQAGGSEQFF. The DNA for the CDR3 is TGTGCCAGCAGTCAAGCGGGAGGGAGTGAGCAGTTCTTC.